The 12 T cell receptor beta chains below were found in one sample sequenced in a study of OX40 agonist ivuxolimab in advanced cancers. TCRdb's table, derived via immunoSEQ multiplex PCR, lists solely in-frame clones and lacks some. The table includes approximately 70,000 clones, around 94% detected once. The starting material was CD4+ or CD8+ T cells sorted from blood, obtained in a trial of the OX40 agonist ivuxolimab. The receptors here all came from an adult with an advanced solid tumor such as melanoma, head and neck, liver or kidney cancer.

This clone has a single count. V gene TRBV29-1 combines with J gene TRBJ2-1; tentatively, D is TRBD2 (5 bases). Per germline, CDR1 SQVTM and CDR2 ANQGSEA. CDR3 length equals 11 residues. The V end lost 4 bases, the J end lost 11 bases, and 12 bases lay between the germline ends. This CDR3 is CSVGSGTQQFF. CDR3 bases: TGCAGCGTTGGGAGCGGTACGCAGCAGTTCTTC.

The chain couples TRBV7-9 to TRBJ2-5; 9 nucleotides agree with TRBD1. Trimming at V came to 8 bases and at J to 4 bases, leaving 5 bases not matched to a gene. CDR3 length equals 13 residues. Germline V lookup: CDR1 SEHNR, CDR2 FQNEAQ (reference sequence). The CDR3 protein is CASGDRALETQYF. For the CDR3, the DNA is TGTGCCAGCGGGGACAGGGCCCTAGAGACCCAGTACTTC.

This clone was detected once. V gene TRBV6-6 combines with J gene TRBJ2-7, with 7 bases aligning to TRBD2. Germline assignment: CDR1 MNHNY and CDR2 SVGAGI (reference sequence). With V trimmed by 3 bases and J by 0 bases, 8 bases remained unmatched. This CDR3 comprises 16 residues. CDR3 sequence: CASSYKTSANSYEQYF. CDR3 nucleotides: TGTGCCAGCAGTTATAAAACTAGCGCGAACTCCTACGAGCAGTACTTC.

The V and J genes are TRBV4-2 and TRBJ1-2; 9 nucleotides align to TRBD1. Germline trimming cut 2 bases from V and 5 bases from J; bases unmatched to any gene: 12. The CDR3 contains 17 residues. Germline assignment: CDR1 LGHNA and CDR2 YNFKEQ. The CDR3 protein is CASSQFGPGQGRYGYTF. CDR3 nucleotides: TGTGCCAGCAGCCAATTTGGACCGGGACAGGGACGGTATGGCTACACCTTC.

The chain carries TRBV7-6 and TRBJ1-1; a weak D match, TRBD1 (6 bases). With 5 bases removed from V and 1 base from J, the gap between germline ends came to 14 bases. The CDR3 is 15 amino acids. Germline CDR1 SGHVS, CDR2 FNYEAQ. CDR3 amino acids: CASSVRQAENTEAFF. The CDR3 nucleotides are TGTGCCAGCAGCGTACGACAGGCCGAGAACACTGAAGCTTTCTTT.

V is TRBV6-5 and J is TRBJ2-5, with 9 bases that match TRBD2. This CDR3 is built from 13 residues. Per germline, CDR1 MNHEY and CDR2 SVGAGI. Germline trimming cut 0 bases from V and 7 bases from J; bases unmatched to any gene: 0. Here the CDR3 reads CASSYSRGGTQYF. DNA of the CDR3: TGTGCCAGCAGTTACTCGCGGGGGGGGACCCAGTACTTC.

The chain employs TRBV4-3 and TRBJ2-5; 7 positions match TRBD2. The tail of the sequence fits TRBJ2-7 better, so the J call may be wrong. Germline V gives CDR1 LGHNA, CDR2 YSLEER. The CDR3 covers 16 residues. Here the CDR3 reads CASSQESTSPGSEQYF. The CDR3 coding sequence is TGCGCCAGCAGCCAGGAATCGACTAGCCCTGGCAGCGAGCAGTACTTC.

The J gene is TRBJ2-3, the V gene TRBV4-1; D is undetermined. V lost 4 bases, J lost 2 bases, and 13 bases lay in between. Germline V gene data show CDR1 as MGHRA and CDR2 as YSYEKL. CDR3 size: 15 residues. The CDR3 sequence: CASSPYPDTTDTQYF. The CDR3, as DNA: TGCGCCAGCAGCCCGTACCCAGACACCACAGATACGCAGTATTTT.

This sequence joins TRBV7-9 and TRBJ2-7; D is ambiguous. Trimming removed 3 bases at V and 2 bases at J, with 11 bases between. The CDR3 has 14 amino acids. The germline V gene encodes CDR1 SEHNR and CDR2 FQNEAQ (reference sequence). This chain's CDR3 is CASSFVGLAYEQYF. As DNA, the CDR3 is TGTGCCAGCAGCTTCGTCGGGTTAGCCTACGAGCAGTACTTC. The variable domain in full, with the rest retrieved from reference TRBV7-9 and TRBJ2-7, is DTGVSQNPRHKITKRGQNVTFRCDPISEHNRLYWYRQTLGQGPEFLTYFQNEAQLEKSRLLSDRFSAERPKGSFSTLEIQRTEQGDSAMYLCASSFVGLAYEQYFGPGTRLTVT.

The chain employs TRBV13 and TRBJ2-1, with D possibly called TRBD1 or TRBD2 (5 bases each). Germline V gene data show CDR1 as PRHDT and CDR2 as FYEKMQ (reference sequence). The length of the CDR3 is 16 residues. Trimming cost V 5 bases and J 9 bases, with 23 bases left between them. The CDR3 is CASSPITGTPVGEQFF. The CDR3 DNA reads TGTGCCAGCAGCCCAATTACCGGGACCCCAGTGGGTGAGCAGTTCTTC.

The rearrangement joins TRBV19 to TRBJ2-1, with TRBD2 identical over 8 bases. V trimming: 7 bases; J trimming: 0 bases; junction bases outside the gene matches: 5. CDR1 is LNHDA and CDR2 is SQIVND in the germline V gene (reference sequence). The length of the CDR3 is 15 residues. The CDR3 here is CASNVAGSSYNEQFF. The CDR3 coding sequence is TGTGCCAGTAATGTAGCGGGAAGCTCCTACAATGAGCAGTTCTTC.

The genes are TRBV19 and TRBJ2-1; 8 positions agree with TRBD1. After removal of 5 bases from V and 3 bases from J, the junction contained 6 bases not matched to a gene. The germline CDR1 and CDR2 sequences are LNHDA and SQIVND (reference sequence). This CDR3 is built from 15 residues. CDR3 protein: CASSSAGGGYNEQFF. As DNA, the CDR3 is TGTGCCAGTAGTTCAGCAGGGGGCGGCTACAATGAGCAGTTCTTC.